The 14 T cell receptor beta chains reported below all come from one sample, sequenced in a study of blood T cell repertoires in COVID-19. TCRdb keeps only in-frame clones here, not all; method: immunoSEQ multiplex PCR. The sample consists of around 280,000 clones, roughly nine tenths of them appearing once. The sequencing input was PBMCs or T cells enriched from blood (not recorded which). The receptors stem from a woman between 35 and 50 years old who had recovered from COVID-19.

V usage is TRBV7-9 and J usage is TRBJ1-2, with D possibly TRBD1 on 5 matching bases. V gave up 2 bases and J gave up 4 bases, with 8 bases separating them. Germline CDR1 reads SEHNR; CDR2 reads FQNEAQ (reference sequence). The CDR3 runs to 13 residues. The CDR3 sequence is CASSLFDSYGYTF. The CDR3 bases are TGTGCCAGCAGCTTATTTGACAGCTATGGCTACACCTTC.

This chain links TRBV28 with TRBJ2-1; 7 bases match TRBD1. The germline CDR1 and CDR2 sequences are MDHEN and SYDVKM. V dropped 5 bases and J dropped 0; count of bases not matched to a gene: 7. This CDR3 region has 16 residues. The CDR3 bases are TGTGCCAGCAGTCCATACAGGGGCCACTCCTACAATGAGCAGTTCTTC. It yields the protein CASSPYRGHSYNEQFF.

The chain couples TRBV19 to TRBJ1-2; TRBD1 matches at 8 bases. Germline V gene lookup returns CDR1 LNHDA and CDR2 SQIVND (reference sequence). V trimming: 1 base; J trimming: 3 bases; junction bases outside the gene matches: 4. The CDR3 covers 15 residues. CDR3: CASSIVRGQDYGYTF. CDR3 coding DNA: TGTGCCAGTAGTATAGTCAGGGGGCAGGACTATGGCTACACCTTC. Combining the CDR3 with reference TRBV19 and TRBJ1-2 gives the whole variable domain DGGITQSPKYLFRKEGQNVTLSCEQNLNHDAMYWYRQDPGQGLRLIYYSQIVNDFQKGDIAEGYSVSREKKESFPLTVTSAQKNPTAFYLCASSIVRGQDYGYTFGSGTRLTVV.

CDR3 DNA: TGCGCCAGCAGCTTGGACGGGAATAATTCACCCCTCCACTTT. Amino acids: CASSLDGNNSPLHF. The gene calls are TRBV5-1 and TRBJ1-6; D not resolved. CDR3 length equals 14 residues. Germline CDR1 is SGHRS and CDR2 is YFSETQ. The V end was cut by 0 bases, the J end by 5 bases, with 6 bases between.

The chain links TRBV19 to TRBJ1-3, with unresolved D. Per germline, CDR1 LNHDA and CDR2 SQIVND (reference sequence). The CDR3 is 15 amino acids. V was clipped by 6 bases and J by 1 base, with 13 bases between them. For the CDR3, the DNA is TGTGCCAGTAGAACACAGATTGTGTCTGGAAACACCATATATTTT. This sequence encodes CASRTQIVSGNTIYF.

V and J are TRBV2 and TRBJ1-4; TRBD1 is a possible D gene (6 bases). Germline V gene data show CDR1 as SNHLY and CDR2 as FYNNEI. Trimming took 6 bases from V and 5 from J, leaving 13 bases between them. The length of the CDR3 is 14 residues. The CDR3 sequence: CASSQQGGNEKLFF. CDR3 DNA: TGTGCCAGCAGCCAACAGGGCGGAAATGAAAAACTGTTTTTT.

This chain connects TRBV7-3 to TRBJ1-3, with D possibly matching TRBD1 (5 bases). V was pared by 5 bases and J by 0 bases, with 20 bases between. Germline V gene lookup returns CDR1 SGHTA and CDR2 FQGTGA. The CDR3 totals 18 residues. CDR3 residues: CASSPEAGLETSGNTIYF. Here the CDR3 DNA reads TGTGCCAGCAGCCCCGAGGCGGGGCTAGAAACCTCTGGAAACACCATATATTTT.

The J gene is TRBJ2-1, the V gene TRBV14; TRBD1 aligns across 11 bases. CDR1 and CDR2 from the germline V gene are SGHDN and FVKESK. There are 15 residues in the CDR3. Trimming took 4 bases from V and 4 from J; bases not matched to a gene: 3. The CDR3 DNA sequence: TGTGCCAGCAGCCGCGGGACAGGGGGTTACAATGAGCAGTTCTTC. Its protein is CASSRGTGGYNEQFF. Filled out from reference TRBV14 and TRBJ2-1, the complete variable domain reads EAGVTQFPSHSVIEKGQTVTLRCDPISGHDNLYWYRRVMGKEIKFLLHFVKESKQDESGMPNNRFLAERTGGTYSTLKVQPAELEDSGVYFCASSRGTGGYNEQFFGPGTRLTVL.

The V call is TRBV6-2 or TRBV6-3, the J call TRBJ2-4; possibly TRBD1 for D (6 bases). This CDR3 region has 17 residues. V was clipped by 2 bases and J by 1 base, with 15 bases between them. Germline loops: CDR1 MNHEY, CDR2 SVGEGT. For the CDR3, the DNA is TGTGCCAGCAGTTACATCAGGGGACAACAGGCCAAAAACATTCAGTACTTC. This codes for CASSYIRGQQAKNIQYF.

V is TRBV28 and J is TRBJ2-5; 9 bases fit TRBD1. This CDR3 has 15 residues. CDR1 is MDHEN and CDR2 is SYDVKM in the germline V gene. Losses at the gene ends were 5 bases for V and 4 bases for J; bases not matched to a gene: 8. CDR3 sequence reads: CASSPGTGYGETQYF. CDR3 bases: TGTGCCAGCAGTCCCGGGACAGGGTATGGAGAGACCCAGTACTTC.

The rearrangement uses TRBV27 and TRBJ1-1; perhaps TRBD1 as D (5 bases). This CDR3 is 14 amino acids long. Germline V gene lookup returns CDR1 MNHEY and CDR2 SMNVEV (reference sequence). V was pared by 2 bases and J by 1 base, with 8 bases between. The CDR3 loop is CASSLRGGNTEAFF. The CDR3 DNA is TGTGCCAGCAGTTTAAGGGGTGGGAACACTGAAGCTTTCTTT.

The rearrangement uses TRBV5-4 and TRBJ2-5; possibly TRBD1 for D (5 bases). Germline CDR1 is SGHNT and CDR2 is YYREEE (reference sequence). The CDR3 runs to 14 residues. With 4 bases removed from V and 4 bases from J, the gap between germline ends came to 14 bases. This chain's CDR3 is CASSPKGPAETQYF. The CDR3 bases are TGTGCCAGCAGCCCCAAGGGGCCGGCAGAGACCCAGTACTTC.

The genes are TRBV19 and TRBJ2-1, with 9 bases lining up with TRBD2. V shed 4 bases and J 0 bases; nucleotides not matched to a gene: 4. The CDR3 consists of 16 residues. Germline V lookup: CDR1 LNHDA, CDR2 SQIVND (reference sequence). Written as DNA, the CDR3 is TGTGCCAGTAGTAGCGGGGGGGCCCCCTCCTACAATGAGCAGTTCTTC. It translates to CASSSGGAPSYNEQFF.

The rearrangement joins TRBV4-1 to TRBJ1-1, with 7 positions matching TRBD1. The CDR3 is made up of 13 amino acids. Germline V gene sequence: CDR1 MGHRA, CDR2 YSYEKL. V was clipped by 3 bases and J by 7 bases; unmatched bases: 5. The CDR3 DNA follows: TGCGCCAGCAGCCATTCACAGGGGCTTGAAGCTTTCTTT. Its protein product is CASSHSQGLEAFF.